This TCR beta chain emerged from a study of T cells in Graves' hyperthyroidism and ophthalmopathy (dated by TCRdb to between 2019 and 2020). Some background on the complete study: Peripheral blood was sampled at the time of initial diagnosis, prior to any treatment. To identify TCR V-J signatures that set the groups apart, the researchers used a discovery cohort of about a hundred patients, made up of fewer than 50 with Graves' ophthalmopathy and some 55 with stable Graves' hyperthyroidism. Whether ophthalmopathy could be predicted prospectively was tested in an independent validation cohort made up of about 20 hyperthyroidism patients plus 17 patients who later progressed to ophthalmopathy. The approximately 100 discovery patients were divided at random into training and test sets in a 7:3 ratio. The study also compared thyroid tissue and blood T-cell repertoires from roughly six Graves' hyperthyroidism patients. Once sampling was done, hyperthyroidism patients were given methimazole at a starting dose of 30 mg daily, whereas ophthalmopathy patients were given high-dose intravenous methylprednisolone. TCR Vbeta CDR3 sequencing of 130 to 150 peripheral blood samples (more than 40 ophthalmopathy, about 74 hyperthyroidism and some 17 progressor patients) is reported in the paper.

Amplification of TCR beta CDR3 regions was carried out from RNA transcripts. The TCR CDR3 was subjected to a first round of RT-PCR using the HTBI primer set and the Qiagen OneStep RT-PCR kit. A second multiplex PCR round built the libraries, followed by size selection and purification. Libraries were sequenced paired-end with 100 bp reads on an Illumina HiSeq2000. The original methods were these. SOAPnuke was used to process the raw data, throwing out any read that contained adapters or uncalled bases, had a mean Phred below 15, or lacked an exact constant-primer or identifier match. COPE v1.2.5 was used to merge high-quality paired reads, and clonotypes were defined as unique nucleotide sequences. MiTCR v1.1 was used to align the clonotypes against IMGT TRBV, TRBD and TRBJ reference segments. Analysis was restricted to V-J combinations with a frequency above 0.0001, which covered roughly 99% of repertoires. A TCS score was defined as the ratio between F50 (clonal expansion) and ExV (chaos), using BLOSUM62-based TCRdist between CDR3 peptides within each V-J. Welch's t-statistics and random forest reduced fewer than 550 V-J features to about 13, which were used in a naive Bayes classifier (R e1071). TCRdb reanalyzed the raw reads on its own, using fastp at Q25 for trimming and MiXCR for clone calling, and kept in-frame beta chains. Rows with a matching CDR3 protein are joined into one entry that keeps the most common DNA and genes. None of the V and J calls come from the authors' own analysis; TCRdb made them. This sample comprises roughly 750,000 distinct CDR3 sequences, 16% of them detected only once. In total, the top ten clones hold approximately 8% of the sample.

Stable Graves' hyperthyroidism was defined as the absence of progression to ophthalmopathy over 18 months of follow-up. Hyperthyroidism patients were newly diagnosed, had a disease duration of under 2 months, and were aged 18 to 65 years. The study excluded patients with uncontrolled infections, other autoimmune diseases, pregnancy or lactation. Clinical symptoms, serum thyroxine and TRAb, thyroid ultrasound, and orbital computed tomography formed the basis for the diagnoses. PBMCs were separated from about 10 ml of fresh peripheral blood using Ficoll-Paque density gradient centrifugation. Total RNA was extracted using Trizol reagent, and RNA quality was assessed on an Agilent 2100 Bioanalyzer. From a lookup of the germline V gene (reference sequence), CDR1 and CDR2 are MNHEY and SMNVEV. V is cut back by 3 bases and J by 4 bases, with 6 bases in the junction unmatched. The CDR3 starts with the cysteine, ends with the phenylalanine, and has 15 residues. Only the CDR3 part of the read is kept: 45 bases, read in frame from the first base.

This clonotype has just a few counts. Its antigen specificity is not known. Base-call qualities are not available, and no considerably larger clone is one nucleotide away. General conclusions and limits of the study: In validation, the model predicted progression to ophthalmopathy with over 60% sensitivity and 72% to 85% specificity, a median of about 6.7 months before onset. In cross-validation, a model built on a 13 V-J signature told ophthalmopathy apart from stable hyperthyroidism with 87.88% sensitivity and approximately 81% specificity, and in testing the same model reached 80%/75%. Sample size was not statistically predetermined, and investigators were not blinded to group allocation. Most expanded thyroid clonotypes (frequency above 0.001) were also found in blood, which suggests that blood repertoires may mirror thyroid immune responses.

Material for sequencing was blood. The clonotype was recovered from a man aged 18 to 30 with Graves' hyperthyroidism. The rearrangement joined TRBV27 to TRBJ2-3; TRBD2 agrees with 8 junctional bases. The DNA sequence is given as TGTGCCAGCAGTTTTTCTAGCGGGTGGGCAGATACGCAGTATTTT. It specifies CASSFSSGWADTQYF.